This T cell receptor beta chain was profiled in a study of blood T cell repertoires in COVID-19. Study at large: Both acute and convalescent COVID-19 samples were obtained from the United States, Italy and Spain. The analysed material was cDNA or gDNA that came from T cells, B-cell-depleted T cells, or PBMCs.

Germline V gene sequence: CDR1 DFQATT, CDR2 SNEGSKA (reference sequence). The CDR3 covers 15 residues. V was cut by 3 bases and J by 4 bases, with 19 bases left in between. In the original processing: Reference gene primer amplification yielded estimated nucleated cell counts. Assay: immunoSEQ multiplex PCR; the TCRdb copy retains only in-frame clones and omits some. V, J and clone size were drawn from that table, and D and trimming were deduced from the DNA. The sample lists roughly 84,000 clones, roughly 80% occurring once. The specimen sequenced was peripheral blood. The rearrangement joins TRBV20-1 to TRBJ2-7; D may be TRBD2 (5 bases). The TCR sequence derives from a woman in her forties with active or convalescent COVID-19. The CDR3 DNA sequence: TGCAGTGCTAGTAAACTGGGCCTAGCTAGGTACGAGCAGTACTTC. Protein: CSASKLGLARYEQYF.